A single sample is the source of the 5 T cell receptor beta chains below, sequenced in a study of T cells in tuberculosis. Sample time point: new active TB diagnosis, blood taken before or within 7 days of starting treatment. Sequencing was performed with immunoSEQ multiplex PCR; in TCRdb, only in-frame clones are kept and a portion is missing. The sample lists tens of thousands of clones; more than 90% were seen once. The material sequenced was PBMCs, taken at tuberculosis diagnosis. Receptor source: an adult with tuberculosis.

The gene calls are TRBV5-1 and TRBJ2-1, with 11 bases that match TRBD1. The trim removed 3 bases at V and 7 bases at J, leaving 9 bases unmatched. The CDR3 loop spans 16 amino acids. Per the germline V gene, CDR1 is SGHRS and CDR2 is YFSETQ. DNA of the CDR3: TGCGCCAGCAGCTCTACCGGGACAGGGGGAAGTAATGAGCAGTTCTTC. This translates into CASSSTGTGGSNEQFF.

The chain links TRBV5-1 to TRBJ2-1, with 11 bases that match TRBD2. Looked up from germline, CDR1 is SGHRS and CDR2 is YFSETQ. J gave up 6 bases and V 2 bases, and 10 bases lay outside the gene matches. The CDR3 runs 17 residues. The DNA of the CDR3 is TGCGCCAGCAGCTTAATTAGGGATAGCGGGAGGGGCAATGAGCAGTTCTTC. It codes for CASSLIRDSGRGNEQFF.

The chain recombines TRBV19 with TRBJ2-7; D uncertain. V gave up 6 bases and J gave up 7 bases, with 13 bases separating them. Germline loops: CDR1 LNHDA, CDR2 SQIVND (reference sequence). CDR3 length: 12 amino acids. The chain's CDR3 is CASRSPNWEQYF. The CDR3 DNA is TGTGCCAGTAGATCTCCCAACTGGGAGCAGTACTTC.

The chain employs TRBV30 and TRBJ1-6; TRBD1 matches at 9 bases. The CDR3 contains 14 residues. Germline CDR1 reads GTSNPN; CDR2 reads SVGIG (reference sequence). With 3 bases clipped from V and 10 bases from J, the junction kept 7 bases outside the gene matches. The CDR3 is CAWRRDRVGSPLHF. The CDR3 DNA reads as TGTGCCTGGAGAAGGGACAGGGTCGGATCACCCCTCCACTTT.

The chain is built from TRBV7-9 and TRBJ2-2; perhaps TRBD1 as D (5 bases). The V and J ends lost 6 bases and 0 bases respectively, with 14 bases between them. Germline values: CDR1 SEHNR, CDR2 FQNEAQ (reference sequence). The length of the CDR3 is 16 residues. CDR3 DNA: TGTGCCAGCAGTAGGTCCCGGACATCGAACACCGGGGAGCTGTTTTTT. Amino acid sequence: CASSRSRTSNTGELFF.